The 2 T cell receptor beta chains listed next were all sequenced from one sample in a study of identical twins. TCRdb re-called the 5' RACE reads through MiXCR, storing one row per CDR3 protein. The sample includes 600,000 to 800,000 distinct CDR3 sequences, about 20% of them seen just once. This sample was shared with a second study, whose subject was T cells expressing NK-cell markers.

The sample was PBMCs. These TCRs come from a woman aged 18-29 years in good health.

This chain connects TRBV7-9 to TRBJ2-3; D possibly uses TRBD1 or TRBD2 (6 bases each). The germline V gene encodes CDR1 SEHNR and CDR2 FQNEAQ (reference sequence). The CDR3 contains 15 residues. Trimming removed 4 bases at V and 6 bases at J, with 17 bases between. The CDR3 DNA is TGTGCCAGCAGCTCGGGGGCCCCCATAGTTGATACGCAGTATTTT. It encodes CASSSGAPIVDTQYF.

The V call is TRBV29-1, the J call TRBJ2-4, with D hard to call. The germline V gene has CDR1 SQVTM and CDR2 ANQGSEA. Trimming shortened V by 3 bases and J by 0 bases, and 12 bases separated the two germline ends. The CDR3 has 15 amino acids. The CDR3 protein is CSVEADILAKNIQYF. The CDR3 DNA is TGCAGCGTTGAGGCAGACATATTAGCCAAAAACATTCAGTACTTC.